Described below is a single TCR beta chain sequence and its context. What it binds is not known. The CDR3 runs 15 residues. Trimming removed 5 bases from V and 0 bases from J, with 14 bases in between. Germline V lookup: CDR1 DFQATT, CDR2 SNEGSKA (reference sequence). Unique molecular identifiers were built into the TCR beta cDNA libraries. TCRdb ran MiXCR on the PCR reads and lists one entry per CDR3 protein. The data contain roughly 430,000 distinct CDR3 sequences, more than 30% of them seen just once; the ten biggest clones take up around 8%. The data stem from a study of post-analysis software for immune sequencing data. Findings of the study overall: Roughly 5 TRBV segments were significantly more frequent in patients than in controls. TRBV5-6, TRBV5-1 and TRBV20-1 were among these segments.

The chain links TRBV20-1 to TRBJ2-1, with D maybe TRBD2 (6 bases). The sample consisted of blood. This TCR was recovered from a girl aged 2-10 years with multiple sclerosis. The CDR3 here is CSAPERAFSYNEQFF. DNA of the CDR3: TGCAGTGCTCCGGAGCGGGCTTTCTCCTACAATGAGCAGTTCTTC.